Here is one T cell receptor (beta chain) with its context. This clone was seen a few times. The antigen this receptor binds is unknown. No much larger clone is present one base from it, and per-base qualities are unavailable. This specimen comes from a study of cytomegalovirus exposure and HLA in healthy donors listed by TCRdb under 2017. General notes on the study: In an earlier analysis of some 550 of the donors, around 290 Gb of sequence data and roughly 100 million unique TCR beta sequences from about 180 million T cells were reported. The aim of the study was to test whether cataloging public T cell receptors could identify signatures of past pathogen exposure. A later genetic analysis took genome-wide SNP genotypes for about 65% of the roughly 670 donors and used that subset as a discovery cohort. Typing coverage differed by locus: A, B, C, DRB1 and DQB1 were typed in roughly 620-630 donors, DQA1 in 522, DPA1 in around 580, and DPB1 in approximately 450. Among the roughly 390 genotyped donors, about 83% belonged to the genetic ancestry cluster associated with self-reported Caucasian donors. To decide whether each TCR beta V gene segment behaved as functional or pseudogenic, an earlier analysis of fewer than 750 of the donors relied on high-throughput TCR beta sequencing. About 310 gigabases of sequencing data and 70 million to 85 million unique TCR sequences were included in an early release covering about 600 HLA-typed donors. To study patterns of TCR occurrence, a later analysis re-analyzed previously published TCR beta repertoires from just over 650 donors and added high-resolution HLA genotyping. Among 398 genotyped donors of the cohort, an average of about 240,000 unique TCR beta nucleotide sequences were sequenced per donor, roughly 18% of them non-productive. HLA typing covered class I and class II loci at four-digit resolution. Donor age, sex, ethnicity and CMV serostatus were compiled alongside the repertoire data. Because of strong linkage in the cohort, four to six DR-DQ haplotypes were treated as single units for association and clustering. The study combined high-throughput TCR immunosequencing, statistical association of individual TCRs with disease status, and machine learning to predict cytomegalovirus infection status. The study profiled the T cell repertoires of about 640 subjects by immunosequencing and related them to cytomegalovirus serostatus. All discovery cohort repertoires had been generated using a single sequencing platform. Besides the first cohort of 666 subjects, a separate validation cohort made up of 120 different subjects was used. In the later analysis, no new phenotypic data were used to find candidate immune exposures; instead, reliance was placed on TCR beta sequences and their occurrence across donors. What the authors observed across the whole study: In this cohort, only TCR beta chains were sequenced, and detectable features were limited by the absence of alpha or paired-chain data. A further reported finding was that TCR beta sequences accurately predicted the HLA-A and HLA-B alleles for most subjects in the first cohort. The sequencing pipeline was judged likely to have produced a cluster of highly shared sequence variants as a technical artifact. The authors suggested that the approach could potentially be generalized to other disease states and immunological phenotypes. An earlier analysis of approximately 500 of the donors showed that most TCR beta V segments appeared in productive rearrangements either about 90% or about 30% of the time, which broadly matched IMGT annotations. The earlier analysis of about 600 of the donors excluded 15 to 20 rarely observed V segments, including chromosome 9 orphons, because counts were too low. The study listed 164 TCR beta chains as associated with cytomegalovirus. According to a later genetic analysis, donors in an Asian-associated ancestry cluster had fewer N-insertions in productive TCRs than the roughly 670-donor mean. In a later analysis, HLA-associated TCR beta chains were found to be more clonally expanded and to have lower generation probabilities than equally common non-associated chains. Specific HLA alleles were associated with 15,000 to 20,000 TCR beta sequences at a false discovery rate of 0.05 in a later analysis. A later analysis reported that several top co-occurrence clusters appeared linked to parvovirus B19, influenza, CMV and Epstein-Barr virus. In vitro tests confirmed that three of the cytomegalovirus-associated TCR beta chains recognize cytomegalovirus antigens. CMV serostatus was the only immune exposure information available for the cohort. In a later analysis, TCR association rates were found to vary across HLA loci, with the most associated TCRs seen for DRB1 alleles and the fewest for HLA-C alleles. Sequencing depth was assumed to be roughly uniform across donors in the presence/absence analyses, though that assumption may not hold. The classifier was reported to diagnose cytomegalovirus status with high specificity and sensitivity in both the original cohort and the validation cohort. When HLA alleles, especially DR and DQ, strongly co-occurred, attributing TCR associations to individual alleles was difficult. An association between a missense DCLRE1C variant and V-gene and J-gene trimming of TCR beta chains was found in a later genetic analysis and replicated in an independent cohort. Correlated functional status among segregating V segments might reflect linkage disequilibrium, but an unknown experimental factor could not be ruled out. HLA typing was unavailable for some donors at each locus, so association tests used only the typed subset. While some public TCRs were present in many individuals, most TCR sequences turned up only very rarely across donors. A later analysis found that most CMV-associated TCR beta chains appeared HLA-restricted, with HLA associations seemingly driven largely by CMV exposure.

Library preparation was by the immunoSEQ multiplex PCR assay. For the multiplex PCR, a mixture combining 60 forward primers for TCR Vbeta segments and 13 reverse primers for TCR Jbeta segments was used. Amplification of the CDR3 region of rearranged TCR beta genes was performed with a multiplex PCR assay on genomic DNA. Amplified TCR beta libraries were sequenced as 87-base-pair reads on the Illumina HiSeq System. Per the source publication's procedure: A later analysis tallied around 80 million unique TCR beta chains across the 666 repertoires, and approximately 12 million of those chains were shared by two or more donors. To remove PCR and sequencing errors, raw reads were error-corrected and collapsed into unique sequences using a nearest-neighbor algorithm that merged closely related sequences. CDR3 sequences were aligned to IMGT reference sequences to assign V, D and J gene segments. Each retained sequence needed at least a six-nucleotide match to both a V gene segment and a J gene segment. A rearrangement was called productive if the CDR3 had no stop codons and remained in frame with V and J, and every other rearrangement was called non-productive. CDR3 was defined according to IMGT convention as the region running from the second conserved V-encoded cysteine to the conserved J-encoded phenylalanine. In an earlier analysis of more than 550 of the donors, sequences lacking an unambiguous match to a single V gene segment were excluded. In an earlier analysis of several hundred of the donors, V segments were called functional above 56.7% productive rearrangements and were called segregating when the between-donor standard deviation exceeded 5%. A statistical classification framework was built for diagnosing cytomegalovirus status from the catalog of TCR beta chain sequences. In a later analysis, V and J genes were assigned by comparing TCR nucleotide sequences against IMGT/GENE-DB human TR gene sequences. In a later analysis, CDR3 sequences and most-parsimonious VDJ recombination scenarios were assigned using the TCRdist pipeline. In a later analysis, each TCR beta chain was defined by its CDR3 amino acid sequence together with its V-gene family, and reads lacking a unique V-gene family were excluded. In a later analysis, fewer than 650 highly shared, low-generation-probability nucleotide sequences were removed to address suspected cross-contamination and a sequencing artifact. In a later analysis, a clonal expansion index was calculated for each public chain from normalized within-repertoire ranks of inferred template counts. In a later analysis, generation probabilities were computed with a VDJ recombination model fitted to out-of-frame rearrangements, and the resulting probabilities were checked against IGoR. Hypergeometric tests were used in a later analysis to score TCR-TCR, TCR-HLA and TCR-CMV co-occurrence, with a repertoire-size bias correction applied to the TCR pairs. False discovery rates were estimated in a later analysis by permuting HLA or CMV assignments 20 times. In a later analysis, co-occurring TCRs were grouped with DBSCAN, and TCRdist sequence similarity was added when clustering was performed within HLA-allele-positive subsets. Repertoires with fewer than 30,000 or more than 120,000 public chains were left out of co-occurrence clustering, as were four to six repertoires with anomalous nucleotide sharing. The source is immuneACCESS, and TCRdb retained only in-frame sequences with V and J called. Part of the clones is not carried over; for the studies checked, unresolved V genes explain less than half of this, and the remainder is unexplained. Clone size and V and J calls were adopted from that table, with D and trimming inferred from the DNA. In all, the sample holds approximately 53,000 clones, and around 73% of those were seen once. Of the sample, approximately 2.5% is held by the ten largest clones.

The cohort comprised 550 to 700 healthy bone marrow donors. At the time of sampling, every cohort member was nominally healthy, though immune exposures that went unrecorded were likely present. The donor was CMV seropositive and belonged to the group of 250 to 300 seropositive cohort members. A peripheral blood sample was collected from each donor, and TCR beta sequencing was performed on peripheral blood mononuclear cells. Genomic DNA extraction from the blood cell samples was performed with the Qiagen DNeasy Blood Extraction Kit. The sequenced sample consisted of PBMCs. The clonotype was recovered from a woman between 40 and 50 years old in good health and CMV-seropositive.

Read as DNA, the sequence is TGCGCCAGCAGCCAAGGGTCCCTGCCAGGGGGCAATCAGCCCCAGCATTTT. The translation is CASSQGSLPGGNQPQHF. Recombination linked TRBV4-1 to TRBJ1-5; the best D guess is TRBD1, with 6 bases matching. Per the germline V gene, MGHRA is the CDR1 and YSYEKL is the CDR2. V gives up 1 base and J gives up 2 bases, and the segment between their germline ends measures 15 bases. From the cysteine up to the phenylalanine, the CDR3 has a length of 17 residues. The CDR3 DNA has 51 bases and is translated from base 1.